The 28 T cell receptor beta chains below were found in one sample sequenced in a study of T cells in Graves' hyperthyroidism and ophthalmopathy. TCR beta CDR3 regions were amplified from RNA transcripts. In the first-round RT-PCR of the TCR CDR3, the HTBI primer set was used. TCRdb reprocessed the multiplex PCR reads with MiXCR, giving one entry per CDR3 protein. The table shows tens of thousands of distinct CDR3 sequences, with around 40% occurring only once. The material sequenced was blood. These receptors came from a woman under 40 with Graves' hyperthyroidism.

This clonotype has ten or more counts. The CDR3 sequence is CASNYAPGTSGNNEQFF. CDR3 DNA sequence: TGTGCCAGCAACTACGCCCCCGGGACTAGCGGGAACAATGAGCAGTTCTTC. The chain has TRBV5-4 and TRBJ2-1; 13 bases line up with TRBD2. Germline V lookup: CDR1 SGHNT, CDR2 YYREEE (reference sequence). The CDR3 contains 17 residues. J lost 5 bases, V lost 6 bases, and 11 bases had no gene match.

CDR3 protein: CASSLFGTGRDGYTF. The CDR3 DNA is TGTGCCAGCAGCTTATTCGGGACAGGGAGGGATGGCTACACCTTC. The rearrangement links TRBV7-2 to TRBJ1-2; 9 nucleotides match TRBD1. Trimming took 2 bases from V and 6 from J; bases not matched to a gene: 7. The CDR3 length is 15 residues. The germline CDR1 and CDR2 sequences are SGHTA and FQGNSA.

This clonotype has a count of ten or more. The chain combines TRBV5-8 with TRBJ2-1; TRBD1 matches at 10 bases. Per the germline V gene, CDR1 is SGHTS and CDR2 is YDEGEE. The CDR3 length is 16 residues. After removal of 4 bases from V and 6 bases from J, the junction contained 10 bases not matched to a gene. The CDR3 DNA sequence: TGTGCCAGCAGCATACCCGGGACAGGGGTTTCCAATGAGCAGTTCTTC. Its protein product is CASSIPGTGVSNEQFF.

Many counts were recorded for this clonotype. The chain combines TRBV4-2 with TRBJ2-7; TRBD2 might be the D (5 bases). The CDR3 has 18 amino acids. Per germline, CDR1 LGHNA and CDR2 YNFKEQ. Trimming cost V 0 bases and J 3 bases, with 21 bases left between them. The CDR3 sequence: CASSQDYLAPNLGYEQYF. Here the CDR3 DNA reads TGTGCCAGCAGCCAAGATTATCTAGCTCCCAATCTGGGCTACGAGCAGTACTTC.

Here the CDR3 reads CATSDSASGPRYF. Written as DNA, the CDR3 is TGTGCCACCAGTGATTCGGCTAGCGGGCCAAGGTACTTC. This chain connects TRBV24-1 to TRBJ2-7; the match to TRBD2 covers 8 bases. CDR1 KGHDR and CDR2 SFDVKD come from the germline V gene. This CDR3 is 13 amino acids long. Trimming cost V 2 bases and J 12 bases; bases outside gene matches: 8.

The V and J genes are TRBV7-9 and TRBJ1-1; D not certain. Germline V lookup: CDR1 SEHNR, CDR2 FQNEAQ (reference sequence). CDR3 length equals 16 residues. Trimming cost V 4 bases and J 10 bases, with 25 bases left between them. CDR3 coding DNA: TGTGCCAGCAGCTCAGACATTACGCGGGTTCGGAATCGAGCTTTCTTT. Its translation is CASSSDITRVRNRAFF. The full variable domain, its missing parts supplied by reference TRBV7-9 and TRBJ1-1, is DTGVSQNPRHKITKRGQNVTFRCDPISEHNRLYWYRQTLGQGPEFLTYFQNEAQLEKSRLLSDRFSAERPKGSFSTLEIQRTEQGDSAMYLCASSSDITRVRNRAFFGQGTRLTVV.

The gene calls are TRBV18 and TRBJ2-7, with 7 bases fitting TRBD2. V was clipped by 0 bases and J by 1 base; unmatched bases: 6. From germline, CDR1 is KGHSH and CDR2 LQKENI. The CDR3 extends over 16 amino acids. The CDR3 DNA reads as TGTGCCAGCTCACCACCGGGCGGGAGATCGTCCTACGAGCAGTACTTC. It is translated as CASSPPGGRSSYEQYF. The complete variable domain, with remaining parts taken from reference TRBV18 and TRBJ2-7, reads NAGVMQNPRHLVRRRGQEARLRCSPMKGHSHVYWYRQLPEEGLKFMVYLQKENIIDESGMPKERFSAEFPKEGPSILRIQQVVRGDSAAYFCASSPPGGRSSYEQYFGPGTRLTVT.

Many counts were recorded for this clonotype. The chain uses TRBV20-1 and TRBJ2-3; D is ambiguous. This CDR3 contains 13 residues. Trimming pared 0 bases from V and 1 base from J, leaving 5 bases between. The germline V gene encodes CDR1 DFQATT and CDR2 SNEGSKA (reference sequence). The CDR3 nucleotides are TGCAGTGCTAGAGAGCCCGGCACAGATACGCAGTATTTT. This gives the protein CSAREPGTDTQYF.

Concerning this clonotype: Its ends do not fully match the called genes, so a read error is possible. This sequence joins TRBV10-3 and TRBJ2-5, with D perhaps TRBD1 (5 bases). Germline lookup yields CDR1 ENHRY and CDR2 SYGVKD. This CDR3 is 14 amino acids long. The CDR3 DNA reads TGTGCCACCAGTGATCCCAGGGAAGGAGAGACCCAGTACTTC. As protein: CATSDPREGETQYF.

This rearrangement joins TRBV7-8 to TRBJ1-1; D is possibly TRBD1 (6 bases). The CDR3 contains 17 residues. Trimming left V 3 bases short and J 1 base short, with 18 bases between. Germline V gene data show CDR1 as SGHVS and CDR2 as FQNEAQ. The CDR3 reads CASSLGTGRGSNTEAFF. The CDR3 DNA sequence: TGTGCCAGCAGCTTGGGAACGGGCAGGGGCTCGAACACTGAAGCTTTCTTT.

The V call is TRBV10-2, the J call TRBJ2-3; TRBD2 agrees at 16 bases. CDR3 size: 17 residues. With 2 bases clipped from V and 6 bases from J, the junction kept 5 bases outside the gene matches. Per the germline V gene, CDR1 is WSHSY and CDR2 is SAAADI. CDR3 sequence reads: CASSEPGLAGGPDTQYF. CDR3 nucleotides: TGCGCCAGCAGTGAGCCGGGACTAGCGGGAGGGCCGGATACGCAGTATTTT.

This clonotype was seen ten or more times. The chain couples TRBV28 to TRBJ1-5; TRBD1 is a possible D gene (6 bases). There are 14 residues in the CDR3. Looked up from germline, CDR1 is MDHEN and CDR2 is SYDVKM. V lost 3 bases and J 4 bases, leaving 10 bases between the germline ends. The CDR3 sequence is CASSFLGGNQPQHF. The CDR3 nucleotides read TGTGCCAGCAGTTTTCTAGGGGGTAATCAGCCCCAGCATTTT.

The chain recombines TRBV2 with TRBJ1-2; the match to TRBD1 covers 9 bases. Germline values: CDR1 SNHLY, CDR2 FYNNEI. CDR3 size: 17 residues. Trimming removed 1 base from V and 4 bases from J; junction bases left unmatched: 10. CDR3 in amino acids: CASSEVGGQGLGYGYTF. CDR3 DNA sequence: TGTGCCAGCAGTGAAGTTGGAGGACAGGGGCTAGGCTATGGCTACACCTTC. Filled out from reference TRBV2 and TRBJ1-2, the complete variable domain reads EPEVTQTPSHQVTQMGQEVILRCVPISNHLYFYWYRQILGQKVEFLVSFYNNEISEKSEIFDDQFSVERPDGSNFTLKIRSTKLEDSAMYFCASSEVGGQGLGYGYTFGSGTRLTVV.

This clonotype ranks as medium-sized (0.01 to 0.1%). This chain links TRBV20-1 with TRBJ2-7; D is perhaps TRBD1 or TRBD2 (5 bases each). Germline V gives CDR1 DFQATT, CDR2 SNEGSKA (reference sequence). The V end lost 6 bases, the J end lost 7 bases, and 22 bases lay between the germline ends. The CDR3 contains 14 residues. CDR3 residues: CSAHHAGTVGEQYF. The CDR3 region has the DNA TGCAGTGCGCATCACGCCGGGACCGTGGGAGAGCAGTACTTC.

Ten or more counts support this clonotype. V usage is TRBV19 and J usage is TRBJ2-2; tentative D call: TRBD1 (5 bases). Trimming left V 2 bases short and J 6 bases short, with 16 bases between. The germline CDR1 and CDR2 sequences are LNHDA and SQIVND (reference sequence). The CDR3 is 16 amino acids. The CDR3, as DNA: TGTGCCAGTAGTATAACCGCAGGGTCCCCACCCGGGGAGCTGTTTTTT. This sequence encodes CASSITAGSPPGELFF.

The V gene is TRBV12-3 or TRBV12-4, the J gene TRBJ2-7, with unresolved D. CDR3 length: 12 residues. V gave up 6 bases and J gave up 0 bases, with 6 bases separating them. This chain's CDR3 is CASSSVSYEQYF. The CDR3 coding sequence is TGTGCCAGCAGCTCAGTCTCCTACGAGCAGTACTTC.

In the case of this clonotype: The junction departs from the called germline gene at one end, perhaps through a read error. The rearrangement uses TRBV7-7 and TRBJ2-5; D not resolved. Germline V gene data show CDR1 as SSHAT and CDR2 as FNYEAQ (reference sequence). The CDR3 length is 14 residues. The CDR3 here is CASSPDMHQETQYF. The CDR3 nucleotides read TGTGCTAGCAGCCCCGACATGCACCAAGAGACCCAGTACTTC.

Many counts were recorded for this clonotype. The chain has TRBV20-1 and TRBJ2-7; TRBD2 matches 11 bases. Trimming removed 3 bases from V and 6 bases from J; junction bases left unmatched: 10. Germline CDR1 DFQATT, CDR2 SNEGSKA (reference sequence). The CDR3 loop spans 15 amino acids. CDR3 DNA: TGCAGTGCTAGGGGGGGTAGCGGGAGGGGGGTCGAGCAGTACTTC. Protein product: CSARGGSGRGVEQYF.

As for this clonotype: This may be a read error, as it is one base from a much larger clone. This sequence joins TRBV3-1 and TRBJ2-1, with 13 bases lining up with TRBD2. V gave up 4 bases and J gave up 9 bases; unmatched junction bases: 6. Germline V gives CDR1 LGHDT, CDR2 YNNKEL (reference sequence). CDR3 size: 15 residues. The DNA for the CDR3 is TGTGCCAGCAGCCTCGGACTAGCGGGAGACGTTGAGCAGTTCTTC. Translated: CASSLGLAGDVEQFF.

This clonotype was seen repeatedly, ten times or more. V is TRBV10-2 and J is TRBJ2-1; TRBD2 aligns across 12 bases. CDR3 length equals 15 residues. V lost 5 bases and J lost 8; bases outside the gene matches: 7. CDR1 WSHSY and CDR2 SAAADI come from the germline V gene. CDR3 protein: CASSLAGGPGDEQFF. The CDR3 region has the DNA TGCGCCAGCAGTCTAGCGGGAGGGCCTGGGGATGAGCAGTTCTTC.

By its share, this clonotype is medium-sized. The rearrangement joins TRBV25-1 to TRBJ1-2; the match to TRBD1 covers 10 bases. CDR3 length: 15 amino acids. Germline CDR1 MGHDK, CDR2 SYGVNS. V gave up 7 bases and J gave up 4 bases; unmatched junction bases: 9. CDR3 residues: CASTPAGQGSYGYTF. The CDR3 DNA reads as TGTGCCAGCACCCCGGCGGGACAGGGGAGCTATGGCTACACCTTC.

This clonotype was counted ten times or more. The CDR3 nucleotides read TGTGCCAGCAGCGTAGCGGGAGGGATCACCGGGGAGCTGTTTTTT. This codes for CASSVAGGITGELFF. The V and J genes are TRBV9 and TRBJ2-2; 8 bases align to TRBD2. J was trimmed by 4 bases and V by 0 bases; bases with no gene match: 2. The CDR3 extends over 15 amino acids. Germline CDR1 and CDR2: SGDLS and YYNGEE.

CDR3 amino acids: CASSGTGLYEQYF. The CDR3 region has the DNA TGTGCCAGCTCCGGGACTGGCCTCTACGAGCAGTACTTC. V and J are TRBV18 and TRBJ2-7; D is perhaps TRBD2 (6 bases). The ends were cut back, 6 bases at V and 3 bases at J, with 12 bases in the middle. Germline V gene lookup returns CDR1 KGHSH and CDR2 LQKENI. The CDR3 has 13 residues.

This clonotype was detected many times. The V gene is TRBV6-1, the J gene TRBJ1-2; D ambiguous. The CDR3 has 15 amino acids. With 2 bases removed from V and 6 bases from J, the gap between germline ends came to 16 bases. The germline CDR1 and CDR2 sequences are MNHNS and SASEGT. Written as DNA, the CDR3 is TGTGCCAGCAGTGAATCGGTGTATACTTTGCATGGCTACACCTTC. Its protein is CASSESVYTLHGYTF.

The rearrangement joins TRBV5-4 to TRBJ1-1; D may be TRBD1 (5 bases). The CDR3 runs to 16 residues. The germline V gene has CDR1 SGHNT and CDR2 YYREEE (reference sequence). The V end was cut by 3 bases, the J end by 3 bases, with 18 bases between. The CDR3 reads CASSSFRTKWDTEAFF. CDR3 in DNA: TGTGCCAGCAGCTCTTTCCGGACAAAATGGGACACTGAAGCTTTCTTT.

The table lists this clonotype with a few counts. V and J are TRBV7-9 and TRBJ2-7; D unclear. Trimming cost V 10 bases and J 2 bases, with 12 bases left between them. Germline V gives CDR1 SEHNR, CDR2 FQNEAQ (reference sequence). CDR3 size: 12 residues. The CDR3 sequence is CATSAGAYEQYF. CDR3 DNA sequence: TGTGCCACCAGTGCCGGAGCCTACGAGCAGTACTTC.

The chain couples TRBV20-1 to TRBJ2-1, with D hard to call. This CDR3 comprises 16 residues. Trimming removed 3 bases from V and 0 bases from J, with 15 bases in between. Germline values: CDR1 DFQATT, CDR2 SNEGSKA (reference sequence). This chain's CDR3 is CSASGSAESSYNEQFF. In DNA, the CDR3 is TGCAGTGCTAGTGGTTCGGCGGAAAGCTCCTACAATGAGCAGTTCTTC.

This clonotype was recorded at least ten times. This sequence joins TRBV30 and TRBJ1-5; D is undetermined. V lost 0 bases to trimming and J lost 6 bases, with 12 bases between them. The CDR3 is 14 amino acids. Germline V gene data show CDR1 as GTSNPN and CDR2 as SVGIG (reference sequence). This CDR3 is CAWSVSVYGQPQHF. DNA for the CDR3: TGTGCCTGGAGTGTTTCGGTTTACGGTCAGCCCCAGCATTTT.